The entry that follows covers one T cell receptor beta chain sequence. How the authors handled the data: Amplifying reference gene primers gave estimates of nucleated cell counts. Profiled with immunoSEQ multiplex PCR; TCRdb holds only in-frame clones, not every one. The D gene and trimming were derived from the DNA, and the V and J assignments and clone size from that table. The data show about 200,000 clones, 80% seen once. The data originate from a study of blood T cell repertoires in COVID-19. This clonotype was obtained from an older woman with acute or convalescent COVID-19. Sequenced input: peripheral blood.

The DNA for the CDR3 is TGTGCCAGCAGTTTGACTAGCGGCTCCTACGAGCAGTACTTC. Protein: CASSLTSGSYEQYF. The chain recombines TRBV28 with TRBJ2-7, with 9 positions matching TRBD2. The CDR3 totals 14 residues. The V gene's germline CDR1 is MDHEN and CDR2 SYDVKM. V trimming: 3 bases; J trimming: 0 bases; junction bases outside the gene matches: 0.